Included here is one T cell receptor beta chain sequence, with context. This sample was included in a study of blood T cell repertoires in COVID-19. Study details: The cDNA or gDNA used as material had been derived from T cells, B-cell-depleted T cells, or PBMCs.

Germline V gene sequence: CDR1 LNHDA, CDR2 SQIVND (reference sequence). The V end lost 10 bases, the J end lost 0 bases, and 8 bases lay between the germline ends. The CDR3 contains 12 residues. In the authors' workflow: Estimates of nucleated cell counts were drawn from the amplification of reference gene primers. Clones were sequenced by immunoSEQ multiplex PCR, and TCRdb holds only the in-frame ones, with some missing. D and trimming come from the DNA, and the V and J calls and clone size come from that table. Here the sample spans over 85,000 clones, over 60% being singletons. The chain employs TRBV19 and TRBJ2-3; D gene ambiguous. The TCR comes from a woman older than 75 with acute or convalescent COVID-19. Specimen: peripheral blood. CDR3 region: CATSQSTDTQYF. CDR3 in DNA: TGTGCCACTTCCCAGAGCACAGATACGCAGTATTTT.